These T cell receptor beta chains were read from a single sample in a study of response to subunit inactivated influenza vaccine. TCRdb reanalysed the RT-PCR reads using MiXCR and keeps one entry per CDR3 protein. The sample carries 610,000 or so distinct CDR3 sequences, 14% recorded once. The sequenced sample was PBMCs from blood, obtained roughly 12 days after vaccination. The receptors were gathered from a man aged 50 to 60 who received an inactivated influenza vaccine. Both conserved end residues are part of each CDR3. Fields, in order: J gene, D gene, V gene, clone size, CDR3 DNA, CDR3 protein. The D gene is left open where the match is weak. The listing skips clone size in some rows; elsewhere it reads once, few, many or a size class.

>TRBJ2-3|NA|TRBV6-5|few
TGTGCCAGCAGTTACATAGGTCCCACAGATACGCAGTATTTT
CASSYIGPTDTQYF
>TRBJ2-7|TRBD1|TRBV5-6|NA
TGTGCCAGCAGCGTCGACAGGGGGGTCTACGAGCAGTACTTC
CASSVDRGVYEQYF
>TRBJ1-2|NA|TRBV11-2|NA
TGTGCCAGCAGCATCGACATCTATGGCTACACCTTC
CASSIDIYGYTF
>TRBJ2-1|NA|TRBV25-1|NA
TGTGCCAGCAGTGATGGGGCAGCTGACAATGAGCAGTTCTTC
CASSDGAADNEQFF
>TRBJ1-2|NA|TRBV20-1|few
TGCAGTGCTAGGGAGACCGGGGGCGCGGGCTATGGCTACACCTTC
CSARETGGAGYGYTF
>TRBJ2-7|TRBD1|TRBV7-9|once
TGTGCCAGCAGCTTAAGGGGACAGTACGAGCAGTACTTC
CASSLRGQYEQYF
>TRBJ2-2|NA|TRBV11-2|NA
TGTGCCAGCAGCTTGGAGCAAATAACCGGGGAGCTGTTTTTT
CASSLEQITGELFF
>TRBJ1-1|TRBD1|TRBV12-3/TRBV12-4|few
TGTGCCAGCAAACGGGACAGGGCCACTGAAGCTTTCTTT
CASKRDRATEAFF
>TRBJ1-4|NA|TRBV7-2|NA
TGTGCCACCGCGCGGGGTAATAATGAAAAACTGTTTTTT
CATARGNNEKLFF
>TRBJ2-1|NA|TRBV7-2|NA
TGTGCCAGCACCCAGAGACGGCGGGGGCCCAACAATGAGCAGTTCTTC
CASTQRRRGPNNEQFF
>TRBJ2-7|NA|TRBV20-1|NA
TGCAGTGCTCACAATAGGGCAAGCTCCTACGAGCAGTACTTC
CSAHNRASSYEQYF
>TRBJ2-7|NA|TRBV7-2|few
TGTGCCAGCAGCCAAGGAACCCGGGGCGAGCAGTACTTC
CASSQGTRGEQYF
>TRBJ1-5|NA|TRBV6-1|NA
TGTGCCAGCACCCTTACAGGGACGCGTACCCAGCATTTT
CASTLTGTRTQHF
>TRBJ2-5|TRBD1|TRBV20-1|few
TGCAGTGCAGCAACTTGGGCAGGGGGAGAGACCCAGTACTTC
CSAATWAGGETQYF
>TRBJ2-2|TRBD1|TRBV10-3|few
TGTGCCATCACCGGGACAGGGAACACCGGGGAGCTGTTTTTT
CAITGTGNTGELFF